Below are 15 T cell receptor beta chains sequenced from a single sample in a study of OX40 agonist ivuxolimab in advanced cancers. TCRdb's copy holds only in-frame clones and misses some; the assay was immunoSEQ multiplex PCR. Of 65,000 to 95,000 clones listed, approximately 80% were seen once; the top ten hold around 0.49%. The material was CD4+ or CD8+ T cells sorted from blood, obtained in a trial of the OX40 agonist ivuxolimab. The receptors were gathered from an adult with an advanced solid tumor such as melanoma, head and neck, liver or kidney cancer.

This clone was counted only a few times. The chain uses TRBV7-2 and TRBJ1-2; weak D call: TRBD1 (5 bases). V was cut by 8 bases and J by 8 bases, with 12 bases left in between. The V gene's germline CDR1 is SGHTA and CDR2 FQGNSA. The CDR3 runs 11 residues. CDR3 amino acids: CASSGLGGYTF. The DNA for the CDR3 is TGTGCCAGCTCAGGGCTCGGAGGCTACACCTTC.

The rearrangement links TRBV10-2 to TRBJ2-3; perhaps TRBD2 as D (6 bases). Germline V gene lookup returns CDR1 WSHSY and CDR2 SAAADI. The V end was cut by 0 bases, the J end by 7 bases, with 8 bases between. The CDR3 loop spans 13 amino acids. The CDR3 is CASSESGGNTQYF. The CDR3 DNA reads as TGCGCCAGCAGTGAGTCCGGGGGAAATACGCAGTATTTT.

The DNA for the CDR3 is TGTGCCAGCAGCCCAGGGTTAGCCTCCTACGAGCAGTACTTC. This translates into CASSPGLASYEQYF. The chain recombines TRBV27 with TRBJ2-7; D perhaps matches TRBD1 (5 bases). Germline V lookup: CDR1 MNHEY, CDR2 SMNVEV (reference sequence). V lost 6 bases and J lost 0, with 12 bases in between. This CDR3 is 14 amino acids long.

The V and J genes are TRBV6-5 and TRBJ1-2; D possibly corresponds to TRBD1 (5 bases). The CDR3 contains 14 residues. Trimming stripped 6 bases from V and 5 bases from J, with 16 bases between. CDR1 and CDR2 from the germline V gene are MNHEY and SVGAGI. For the CDR3, the DNA is TGTGCCAGCAGACCGGACACGGGGCTATATGGCTACACCTTC. It translates to CASRPDTGLYGYTF.

The chain uses TRBV6-5 and TRBJ2-5, with 7 positions matching TRBD1. V lost 6 bases, J lost 7 bases, and 8 bases stayed unmatched. This CDR3 contains 13 residues. Germline V gene sequence: CDR1 MNHEY, CDR2 SVGAGI. CDR3 amino acids: CASSQRQGATQYF. The CDR3, as DNA: TGTGCCAGCAGCCAAAGACAGGGTGCGACCCAGTACTTC.

The V call is TRBV19, the J call TRBJ2-7, with 7 bases that match TRBD1. J lost 3 bases, V lost 6 bases, and 5 bases had no gene match. Germline V CDR1 and CDR2: LNHDA, SQIVND (reference sequence). The CDR3 extends over 13 amino acids. The CDR3 is CASRAGTDYEQYF. In nucleotides, the CDR3 is TGTGCCAGTAGAGCCGGGACAGACTACGAGCAGTACTTC.

The chain's CDR3 is CASSHNYEQYF. CDR3 DNA: TGTGCCAGCAGTCACAATTACGAGCAGTACTTC. V gene TRBV6-6 combines with J gene TRBJ2-7; D ambiguous. V gave up 5 bases and J gave up 4 bases, with 6 bases separating them. From germline, CDR1 is MNHNY and CDR2 SVGAGI (reference sequence). The CDR3 is made up of 11 amino acids.

In this sample, this clone turned up once. CDR3 sequence (DNA): TGTGCCAGCAGTTCGGGACTACCCTTGGTTAATGAGCAGTTCTTC. It codes for CASSSGLPLVNEQFF. The rearrangement joins TRBV6-5 to TRBJ2-1, with 7 bases that match TRBD2. The CDR3 has 15 residues. Germline CDR1 and CDR2: MNHEY and SVGAGI. V lost 4 bases to trimming and J lost 7 bases; unmatched junction nucleotides: 10.

In this sample, this clone turned up once. The chain uses TRBV5-5 and TRBJ2-3; 8 bases map to TRBD1. This CDR3 is 16 amino acids long. Germline lookup yields CDR1 SGHKS and CDR2 YYEKEE (reference sequence). J gave up 0 bases and V 3 bases, and 6 bases lay outside the gene matches. CDR3 amino acids: CASSWGQATSTDTQYF. Here the CDR3 DNA reads TGTGCCAGCAGCTGGGGACAGGCTACTAGCACAGATACGCAGTATTTT.

This sequence joins TRBV18 and TRBJ2-1; D call uncertain. The V and J ends lost 2 bases and 0 bases respectively, with 14 bases between them. The CDR3 has 17 residues. The germline V gene encodes CDR1 KGHSH and CDR2 LQKENI. The CDR3 reads CASSPLTGLGSYNEQFF. DNA of the CDR3: TGTGCCAGCTCACCATTAACTGGGCTAGGCTCCTACAATGAGCAGTTCTTC.

The CDR3 DNA sequence: TGTGCCAGCAGACCCGGACCCGGCACCCAAGAGACCCAGTACTTC. Its protein product is CASRPGPGTQETQYF. The rearrangement links TRBV6-1 to TRBJ2-5; D not resolved. The CDR3 totals 15 residues. Germline V gene sequence: CDR1 MNHNS, CDR2 SASEGT. V lost 6 bases and J lost 1, with 15 bases in between.

The table lists this clone with a few counts. The chain carries TRBV30 and TRBJ1-2; possibly TRBD1 for D (5 bases). The CDR3 is 12 residues long. Trimming cost V 0 bases and J 4 bases, with 6 bases left between them. Germline V gene data show CDR1 as GTSNPN and CDR2 as SVGIG (reference sequence). The CDR3 loop is CAWSVQAYGYTF. Here the CDR3 DNA reads TGTGCCTGGAGTGTACAGGCCTATGGCTACACCTTC.

This chain joins TRBV6-4 and TRBJ2-7; 9 bases fit TRBD2. This CDR3 has 19 residues. Trimming took 3 bases from V and 3 from J; bases not matched to a gene: 18. CDR1 MRHNA and CDR2 SNTAGT come from the germline V gene. In nucleotides, the CDR3 is TGTGCCAGCAGTGAAGATCGGGCTAGCGGGAAATTAATGTTCTACGAGCAGTACTTC. Residues: CASSEDRASGKLMFYEQYF.

Worth noting for this clone: An end of the junction differs from the germline gene, which may be a read error. V usage is TRBV19 and J usage is TRBJ1-2, with D perhaps TRBD1 (5 bases). The germline gives CDR1 LNHDA, CDR2 SQIVND (reference sequence). The length of the CDR3 is 14 residues. The CDR3, as DNA: TGTGCCAGTAGTATAGCGGGACCCACTTATGGCCACACCTTC. Translation gives CASSIAGPTYGHTF.

The genes are TRBV5-1 and TRBJ1-6, with a possible D match to TRBD1 (5 bases). V was pared by 2 bases and J by 5 bases, with 29 bases between. Germline V gives CDR1 SGHRS, CDR2 YFSETQ. This CDR3 contains 21 residues. CDR3 in DNA: TGCGCCAGCAGCTTTCGCCCCCGGGTAGAGGGACCGAGAGCCAATAATTCACCCCTCCACTTT. Protein sequence: CASSFRPRVEGPRANNSPLHF.